Following are 31 T cell receptor beta chains from one sample sequenced in a study of cytomegalovirus exposure and HLA in healthy donors. Libraries were prepared by immunoSEQ multiplex PCR; TCRdb keeps only in-frame clonotypes and omits some of them. Among tens of thousands of clones listed, 70% to 90% were seen once. The specimen was PBMCs. These receptors all stem from a woman aged 18-29 years in good health and CMV-seronegative.

The DNA for the CDR3 is TGTGCCATCAGTCAGGACTGGACTGAAATGAAGACCCAGTACTTC. Its protein is CAISQDWTEMKTQYF. The genes are TRBV10-3 and TRBJ2-5, with D possibly matching TRBD2 (5 bases). Germline CDR1 ENHRY, CDR2 SYGVKD. V lost 5 bases, J lost 6 bases, and 19 bases lay in between. The CDR3 spans 15 residues.

The J gene is TRBJ2-1, the V gene TRBV7-9, with 9 bases matching TRBD2. The CDR3 is 14 residues long. CDR1 SEHNR and CDR2 FQNEAQ come from the germline V gene (reference sequence). The ends lost 3 bases at V and 6 bases at J; junction bases unmatched: 3. The CDR3 nucleotides read TGTGCCAGCAGCTTTAGCGGGAGTAGCAATGAGCAGTTCTTC. This translates into CASSFSGSSNEQFF.

This chain joins TRBV18 and TRBJ1-1; 7 bases agree with TRBD1. CDR1 and CDR2 (germline): KGHSH, LQKENI. CDR3 length: 15 amino acids. With 4 bases clipped from V and 3 bases from J, the junction kept 8 bases outside the gene matches. Here the CDR3 reads CASSLQGMKDTEAFF. In DNA form, the CDR3 reads TGTGCCAGCTCACTACAGGGGATGAAGGACACTGAAGCTTTCTTT.

The CDR3: CATSRVGDRGPGYTF. DNA of the CDR3: TGTGCCACCAGCAGAGTAGGGGACAGGGGGCCTGGCTACACCTTC. V usage is TRBV15 and J usage is TRBJ1-2; TRBD1 matches at 12 bases. V lost 1 base and J lost 7; bases outside the gene matches: 4. The germline CDR1 and CDR2 sequences are LNHNV and YYDKDF (reference sequence). The CDR3 length is 15 residues.

The V and J genes are TRBV6-4 and TRBJ1-2; unclear D gene. The V end lost 4 bases, the J end lost 0 bases, and 6 bases lay between the germline ends. The CDR3 consists of 13 residues. Germline CDR1 is MRHNA and CDR2 is SNTAGT. CDR3 DNA: TGTGCCAGCAGTGCGGAGGCTAACTATGGCTACACCTTC. Residues: CASSAEANYGYTF.

The gene calls are TRBV28 and TRBJ2-7; weak D call: TRBD2 (5 bases). The CDR3 is made up of 13 amino acids. Per the germline V gene, CDR1 is MDHEN and CDR2 is SYDVKM. With 7 bases removed from V and 2 bases from J, the gap between germline ends came to 12 bases. The CDR3, as DNA: TGTGCCAGCACCCGACAAGCGGCCTACGAGCAGTACTTC. It is translated as CASTRQAAYEQYF.

V and J are TRBV10-3 and TRBJ2-5; 8 nucleotides match TRBD1. Germline lookup yields CDR1 ENHRY and CDR2 SYGVKD. This CDR3 comprises 14 residues. V gave up 6 bases and J gave up 4 bases; unmatched junction bases: 7. The CDR3 loop is CAISPGQEGETQYF. CDR3 nucleotide sequence: TGTGCCATCAGCCCGGGACAGGAGGGAGAGACCCAGTACTTC.

The rearrangement joins TRBV18 to TRBJ2-3; the match to TRBD1 covers 7 bases. Trimming took 2 bases from V and 6 from J; bases not matched to a gene: 5. Per the germline V gene, CDR1 is KGHSH and CDR2 is LQKENI. The CDR3 contains 14 residues. Written as DNA, the CDR3 is TGTGCCAGCTCACCATCGACAGGGTCGGATACGCAGTATTTT. Its translation: CASSPSTGSDTQYF. The variable domain in full, completed from reference TRBV18 and TRBJ2-3, reads NAGVMQNPRHLVRRRGQEARLRCSPMKGHSHVYWYRQLPEEGLKFMVYLQKENIIDESGMPKERFSAEFPKEGPSILRIQQVVRGDSAAYFCASSPSTGSDTQYFGPGTRLTVL.

This clone was counted once. The chain combines TRBV6-6 with TRBJ2-1, with TRBD1 matching 10 bases. The CDR3 sequence is 15 residues long. V shed 6 bases, J shed 4 bases, and the junction held 6 bases outside the gene matches. CDR1 is MNHNY, CDR2 SVGAGI, per germline (reference sequence). The CDR3 nucleotides read TGTGCCAGCAGGGCCGGGACAGGGGAGTACAATGAGCAGTTCTTC. Its translation: CASRAGTGEYNEQFF.

V usage is TRBV5-5 and J usage is TRBJ2-3; 13 bases agree with TRBD2. There are 18 residues in the CDR3. Germline CDR1 SGHKS, CDR2 YYEKEE (reference sequence). J was trimmed by 9 bases and V by 5 bases; bases with no gene match: 18. For the CDR3, the DNA is TGTGCCAGCAGGTCCGGGACAGGGTTGGGACTAGCGGGAAAAACGCAGTATTTT. Amino acid sequence: CASRSGTGLGLAGKTQYF.

The rearrangement links TRBV28 to TRBJ2-7; 8 bases are a match to TRBD1. CDR1 is MDHEN, CDR2 SYDVKM, per germline. This CDR3 comprises 14 residues. V lost 4 bases to trimming and J lost 2 bases; unmatched junction nucleotides: 4. CDR3: CASSSGQGPYEQYF. The CDR3 DNA reads as TGTGCCAGCAGTTCCGGACAGGGCCCCTACGAGCAGTACTTC.

The chain recombines TRBV2 with TRBJ2-7, with 9 bases aligning to TRBD2. Germline V gene lookup returns CDR1 SNHLY and CDR2 FYNNEI. The V and J ends lost 7 bases and 3 bases, in that order; junction bases with no gene match: 10. CDR3 length: 15 residues. The CDR3 region is CASIAVIAGDYEQYF. In DNA form, the CDR3 reads TGTGCCAGCATTGCCGTGATAGCGGGAGACTACGAGCAGTACTTC.

The V call is TRBV30, the J call TRBJ1-1; weak D call: TRBD1 (5 bases). Germline CDR1 and CDR2: GTSNPN and SVGIG (reference sequence). The CDR3 loop spans 11 amino acids. Between the trimmed V and J ends, which lost 5 bases and 1 base, there was a span of 5 bases. CDR3 sequence reads: CAWDRNTEAFF. The CDR3 DNA reads as TGTGCCTGGGACAGGAACACTGAAGCTTTCTTT.

The chain uses TRBV30 and TRBJ2-2; D is unclear. This CDR3 comprises 13 residues. V was clipped by 4 bases and J by 8 bases, with 14 bases between them. The V gene's germline CDR1 is GTSNPN and CDR2 SVGIG (reference sequence). The chain's CDR3 is CAWTLDSAGELFF. The DNA of the CDR3 is TGTGCCTGGACCCTAGACTCAGCAGGGGAGCTGTTTTTT.

The CDR3 loop is CASRAGGSSQPQHF. In DNA form, the CDR3 reads TGTGCCAGCCGCGCGGGAGGCAGCTCTCAGCCCCAGCATTTT. The chain carries TRBV28 and TRBJ1-5; D remains ambiguous. This CDR3 has 14 residues. CDR1 is MDHEN, CDR2 SYDVKM, per germline. V lost 8 bases and J lost 6, with 17 bases in between.

The V call is TRBV5-6, the J call TRBJ2-7, with 8 bases aligning to TRBD2. With 3 bases clipped from V and 1 base from J, the junction kept 3 bases outside the gene matches. The CDR3 is 14 amino acids. The germline V gene encodes CDR1 SGHDT and CDR2 YYEEEE. The CDR3 region is CASSSTSGSYEQYF. The CDR3 DNA reads TGTGCCAGCAGCTCTACTAGCGGTTCCTACGAGCAGTACTTC.

The rearrangement joins TRBV28 to TRBJ2-1; a weak D match, TRBD1 (5 bases). V lost 1 base and J 5 bases, leaving 9 bases between the germline ends. The CDR3 length is 14 residues. Germline V gene data show CDR1 as MDHEN and CDR2 as SYDVKM. This CDR3 reads CASSLSETDNEQFF. CDR3 in DNA: TGTGCCAGCAGTTTATCCGAGACAGACAATGAGCAGTTCTTC.

CDR3 DNA sequence: TGTGCCAGCAGTCGGGACAGGTTCCATAATGAAAAACTGTTTTTT. Translated: CASSRDRFHNEKLFF. This chain joins TRBV6-5 and TRBJ1-4; 8 bases line up with TRBD1. The junction had 6 bases not matched to a gene; V was cut back by 5 bases and J by 4 bases. Germline V CDR1 and CDR2: MNHEY, SVGAGI. CDR3 length: 15 residues.

The genes are TRBV28 and TRBJ2-3; TRBD1 agrees at 9 bases. V dropped 6 bases and J dropped 3; count of bases not matched to a gene: 1. The CDR3 is 13 amino acids. The V gene's germline CDR1 is MDHEN and CDR2 SYDVKM. The CDR3: CASSGQGTDTQYF. CDR3 coding DNA: TGTGCCAGCAGCGGACAGGGGACAGATACGCAGTATTTT.

This clone was picked up one time. J is TRBJ1-6 and V is TRBV15; D unclear. V was cut by 0 bases and J by 7 bases, with 10 bases left in between. The CDR3 loop spans 15 amino acids. Germline loops: CDR1 LNHNV, CDR2 YYDKDF (reference sequence). The CDR3 region is CATSRDGGKNSPLHF. The DNA for the CDR3 is TGTGCCACCAGCAGAGATGGAGGGAAGAATTCACCCCTCCACTTT.

This sequence joins TRBV6-1 and TRBJ2-7; 7 bases are shared with TRBD2. Germline-derived CDR1 and CDR2 are MNHNS and SASEGT. The V segment lost 0 bases and the J segment 5 bases; nucleotides outside the gene matches: 7. The CDR3 has 15 amino acids. The CDR3 nucleotides read TGTGCCAGCAGTGAAGCAGGCGGGAGAATGAACGAGCAGTACTTC. The encoded protein is CASSEAGGRMNEQYF.

This clone was picked up a small number of times. The chain links TRBV28 to TRBJ2-7, with a weak D call TRBD1 (5 bases). The CDR3 is made up of 14 amino acids. With 5 bases removed from V and 4 bases from J, the gap between germline ends came to 15 bases. Germline V lookup: CDR1 MDHEN, CDR2 SYDVKM. The CDR3 bases are TGTGCCAGCAGTCTCACACTGGACAATTACGAGCAGTACTTC. Its translation is CASSLTLDNYEQYF.

The chain joins TRBV7-2 to TRBJ2-7, with 13 bases matching TRBD2. With V trimmed by 0 bases and J by 4 bases, 6 bases remained unmatched. The CDR3 loop spans 17 amino acids. From germline, CDR1 is SGHTA and CDR2 FQGNSA. CDR3 amino acids: CASSLAGTSGTPYEQYF. The CDR3 DNA follows: TGTGCCAGCAGCTTAGCCGGGACTAGCGGGACACCTTACGAGCAGTACTTC. Full variable domain (rest looked up from reference TRBV7-2 and TRBJ2-7): GAGVSQSPSNKVTEKGKDVELRCDPISGHTALYWYRQSLGQGLEFLIYFQGNSAPDKSGLPSDRFSAERTGGSVSTLTIQRTQQEDSAVYLCASSLAGTSGTPYEQYFGPGTRLTVT.

This sequence joins TRBV27 and TRBJ2-6; 9 nucleotides line up with TRBD2. With 5 bases clipped from V and 0 bases from J, the junction kept 11 bases outside the gene matches. The CDR3 has 19 amino acids. CDR1 MNHEY and CDR2 SMNVEV come from the germline V gene (reference sequence). The chain's CDR3 is CASSGKAAGGPSGANVLTF. The CDR3 DNA follows: TGTGCCAGCAGTGGCAAGGCTGCGGGGGGGCCCTCTGGGGCCAACGTCCTGACTTTC. Using reference TRBV27 and TRBJ2-6 for the parts outside the CDR3, the full variable domain is EAQVTQNPRYLITVTGKKLTVTCSQNMNHEYMSWYRQDPGLGLRQIYYSMNVEVTDKGDVPEGYKVSRKEKRNFPLILESPSPNQTSLYFCASSGKAAGGPSGANVLTFGAGSRLTVL.

This chain joins TRBV10-2 and TRBJ1-1; 8 bases agree with TRBD1. This CDR3 is built from 18 residues. CDR1 is WSHSY, CDR2 SAAADI, per germline. V shed 2 bases and J 1 base; nucleotides not matched to a gene: 12. The CDR3 spells CASSERVDRGVENTEAFF. CDR3 DNA: TGCGCCAGCAGTGAGAGGGTCGACAGGGGAGTAGAGAACACTGAAGCTTTCTTT.

The chain links TRBV7-2 to TRBJ1-1; TRBD1 matches 8 bases. Trimming cost V 4 bases and J 4 bases; bases outside gene matches: 8. This CDR3 is 15 amino acids long. The V gene's germline CDR1 is SGHTA and CDR2 FQGNSA. The CDR3 coding sequence is TGTGCCAGCAGCTCTATGGGACAGGTCGGCACTGAAGCTTTCTTT. The encoded protein is CASSSMGQVGTEAFF.

This clone was detected only once. The chain uses TRBV28 and TRBJ1-1; possibly TRBD1 for D (5 bases). Trimming pared 2 bases from V and 5 bases from J, leaving 18 bases between. The CDR3 has 16 amino acids. Germline CDR1 reads MDHEN; CDR2 reads SYDVKM. The CDR3 region has the DNA TGTGCCAGCAGTTTAGGAGGGGCGCGGGCGGTAACTGAAGCTTTCTTT. It yields the protein CASSLGGARAVTEAFF.

The rearrangement uses TRBV29-1 and TRBJ1-2; 7 bases align to TRBD1. The CDR3 has 13 residues. Germline-derived CDR1 and CDR2 are SQVTM and ANQGSEA. J gave up 4 bases and V 3 bases, and 5 bases lay outside the gene matches. This CDR3 reads CSVDRDSPYGYTF. DNA for the CDR3: TGCAGCGTTGACCGGGACAGCCCCTATGGCTACACCTTC.

V is TRBV7-9 and J is TRBJ2-1, with 8 bases that match TRBD2. The CDR3 consists of 16 residues. The germline CDR1 and CDR2 sequences are SEHNR and FQNEAQ (reference sequence). The J segment lost 2 bases and the V segment lost 5 bases, leaving 8 bases of the junction unmatched. The chain's CDR3 is CASSPGGVRAYNEQFF. CDR3 in DNA: TGTGCCAGCAGCCCCGGGGGGGTAAGGGCCTACAATGAGCAGTTCTTC.

This rearrangement joins TRBV30 to TRBJ2-5, with D maybe TRBD2 (7 bases). Trimming left V 0 bases short and J 7 bases short, with 12 bases between. The germline V gene encodes CDR1 GTSNPN and CDR2 SVGIG (reference sequence). The CDR3 runs 13 residues. The CDR3 sequence is CAWSVLGGVTQYF. CDR3 sequence (DNA): TGTGCCTGGAGTGTATTAGGGGGGGTGACCCAGTACTTC. The whole variable domain, filled in from reference TRBV30 and TRBJ2-5, reads SQTIHQWPATLVQPVGSPLSLECTVEGTSNPNLYWYRQAAGRGLQLLFYSVGIGQISSEVPQNLSASRPQDRQFILSSKKLLLSDSGFYLCAWSVLGGVTQYFGPGTRLLVL.

Written as DNA, the CDR3 is TGTGCCCAGAAGAACACTGAAGCTTTCTTT. The encoded protein is CAQKNTEAFF. This rearrangement joins TRBV6-5 to TRBJ1-1, with D unresolved. Trimming pared 11 bases from V and 1 base from J, leaving 5 bases between. The V gene's germline CDR1 is MNHEY and CDR2 SVGAGI. This CDR3 is built from 10 residues.